The 21 T cell receptor beta chains presented below share a single source sample, sequenced in a study of blood T cells in healthy people across ages. With a J-beta primer mix and a sample-barcoded 5' primer, a second PCR ran roughly 6 to 12 cycles. TCRdb re-derived calls from the 5' RACE reads in MiXCR, one entry per CDR3 protein. The table has about 720,000 distinct CDR3 sequences, 22% seen once. The material sequenced was blood. These TCRs come from an older man in good health.

This clonotype was detected only a few times. The chain combines TRBV12-3 or TRBV12-4 with TRBJ1-6, with D hard to call. The CDR3 totals 12 residues. Trimming pared 5 bases from V and 9 bases from J, leaving 8 bases between. The CDR3 sequence is CASSPESSPLHF. CDR3 sequence (DNA): TGTGCCAGCAGTCCCGAGAGTTCACCCCTCCACTTT.

The sample holds a few counts of this clonotype. V is TRBV12-3 or TRBV12-4 and J is TRBJ1-2; D uncertain. The CDR3 totals 11 residues. V dropped 4 bases and J dropped 8 bases, with 8 bases sitting between them. As DNA, the CDR3 is TGTGCCAGCAGTTACCGCAGCGGCTACACCTTC. This translates into CASSYRSGYTF.

CDR3 coding DNA: TGTGCCAGCAGTCTGGACAATTCTTCACCCCTCCACTTT. This codes for CASSLDNSSPLHF. The rearrangement joins TRBV2 to TRBJ1-6, with D perhaps matching TRBD1 (5 bases). The CDR3 has 13 residues. V was pared by 5 bases and J by 9 bases, with 11 bases between. The germline V gene has CDR1 SNHLY and CDR2 FYNNEI. The full variable domain, in which reference TRBV2 and TRBJ1-6 provide the parts outside the CDR3, is EPEVTQTPSHQVTQMGQEVILRCVPISNHLYFYWYRQILGQKVEFLVSFYNNEISEKSEIFDDQFSVERPDGSNFTLKIRSTKLEDSAMYFCASSLDNSSPLHFGNGTRLTVT.

The chain couples TRBV6-1 to TRBJ1-5; D is undetermined. Germline CDR1 reads MNHNS; CDR2 reads SASEGT. The ends were cut back, 6 bases at V and 3 bases at J, with 15 bases in the middle. This CDR3 is built from 15 residues. CDR3 DNA: TGTGCCAGCAGGGTCCAAAAACAGCTCAATCAGCCCCAGCATTTT. Translating gives CASRVQKQLNQPQHF.

This chain uses TRBV5-5 with TRBJ2-1; D is unresolved. CDR3 length equals 14 residues. Germline assignment: CDR1 SGHKS and CDR2 YYEKEE (reference sequence). V lost 2 bases, J lost 5 bases, and 11 bases lay in between. The CDR3 is CASSFQVLDNEQFF. The CDR3 bases are TGTGCCAGCAGCTTCCAGGTCTTAGACAATGAGCAGTTCTTC.

This clonotype came up a few times. J is TRBJ1-2 and V is TRBV27, with D perhaps matching TRBD1 (5 bases). The germline V and J ends were trimmed by 1 base and 1 base, with 10 bases remaining between them. The CDR3 runs to 15 residues. Germline lookup yields CDR1 MNHEY and CDR2 SMNVEV (reference sequence). This chain's CDR3 is CASSLLGTINYGYTF. The CDR3 coding sequence is TGTGCCAGCAGTTTATTGGGGACGATTAACTATGGCTACACCTTC.

The genes are TRBV12-3 or TRBV12-4 and TRBJ2-1, with a possible D match to TRBD1 (6 bases). Trimming pared 6 bases from V and 10 bases from J, leaving 13 bases between. The CDR3 runs 12 residues. The CDR3 DNA reads TGTGCCAGCAGGGATACAGGGTACGAGCAGTTCTTC. Amino acid sequence: CASRDTGYEQFF.

The rearrangement joins TRBV29-1 to TRBJ2-5; 8 nucleotides align to TRBD1. Germline V gives CDR1 SQVTM, CDR2 ANQGSEA. The CDR3 runs to 14 residues. V lost 6 bases and J lost 14; bases outside the gene matches: 20. The CDR3 loop is CSVWPGTGAYEHYF. In DNA, the CDR3 is TGCAGCGTCTGGCCCGGGACAGGAGCCTACGAGCACTACTTC.

The chain couples TRBV7-8 to TRBJ1-2; possible D gene TRBD1, 5 bases. CDR1 is SGHVS and CDR2 is FQNEAQ in the germline V gene. This CDR3 has 15 amino acids. Between the trimmed V and J ends, which lost 5 bases and 10 bases, there was a span of 23 bases. The DNA of the CDR3 is TGTGCCAGCAGCCCGGGTCCCGGTACGGCACAGGACTACACCTTC. Translated: CASSPGPGTAQDYTF.

Here the CDR3 reads CASSEGLAGAEYEQYF. In DNA, the CDR3 is TGTGCCAGCAGTGAAGGACTAGCGGGGGCCGAATACGAGCAGTACTTC. The chain joins TRBV27 to TRBJ2-7, with 13 nucleotides matching TRBD2. V shed 5 bases and J 4 bases; nucleotides not matched to a gene: 8. The CDR3 consists of 16 residues. Germline CDR1 and CDR2: MNHEY and SMNVEV (reference sequence).

This clonotype has only a few counts. This chain links TRBV20-1 with TRBJ1-1; no reliable D call. Looked up from germline, CDR1 is DFQATT and CDR2 is SNEGSKA (reference sequence). V was shortened by 3 bases and J by 0 bases, with 11 bases between the two germline ends. This CDR3 region has 14 residues. The CDR3 protein is CSASPGRLNTEAFF. The CDR3 DNA is TGCAGTGCTAGCCCAGGACGGTTGAACACTGAAGCTTTCTTT.

This clonotype was observed a handful of times. V is TRBV7-2 and J is TRBJ1-4; D uncertain. Deletions cut 6 bases from V and 0 bases from J, with 8 bases between. The CDR3 has 14 amino acids. CDR1 and CDR2 (germline): SGHTA, FQGNSA. CDR3 in DNA: TGTGCCAGCAGGCTATTTGCAACTAATGAAAAACTGTTTTTT. Protein product: CASRLFATNEKLFF.

This clonotype was counted a few times. The rearrangement joins TRBV5-1 to TRBJ2-1; 9 bases match TRBD1. The trim removed 4 bases at V and 9 bases at J, leaving 8 bases unmatched. Germline CDR1 SGHRS, CDR2 YFSETQ. The CDR3 length is 14 residues. CDR3 nucleotides: TGCGCCAGCAGCCTTAGACAGGGGGGAGGTGAGCAGTTCTTC. Translating it yields CASSLRQGGGEQFF.

In its sample, this clonotype was seen a few times. The chain carries TRBV3-1 and TRBJ1-5; maybe TRBD1 (6 bases). This CDR3 region has 14 residues. V lost 4 bases, J lost 3 bases, and 10 bases lay in between. Germline V gene data show CDR1 as LGHDT and CDR2 as YNNKEL (reference sequence). CDR3 DNA: TGTGCCAGCAGCCCTGGACAGTACAATCAGCCCCAGCATTTT. This encodes CASSPGQYNQPQHF.

The V call is TRBV20-1, the J call TRBJ1-2; 7 nucleotides align to TRBD1. Per germline, CDR1 DFQATT and CDR2 SNEGSKA (reference sequence). The CDR3 sequence is 15 residues long. V lost 6 bases, J lost 6 bases, and 16 bases stayed unmatched. CDR3 nucleotides: TGCAGTGCCCCCACGACAGGGACGGACTACAATGGCTACACCTTC. It encodes CSAPTTGTDYNGYTF.

This clonotype was recorded a few times. V and J are TRBV25-1 and TRBJ2-3, with a tentative D call TRBD1 (6 bases). Germline loops: CDR1 MGHDK, CDR2 SYGVNS. The CDR3 spans 17 residues. Deletions cut 3 bases from V and 1 base from J, with 17 bases between. The CDR3 coding sequence is TGTGCCAGCAGTGACCCCCTCCAGGGGTCAGGCACAGATACGCAGTATTTT. Translation: CASSDPLQGSGTDTQYF.

This clonotype was picked up a small number of times. The CDR3 bases are TGTGCCAGCGGCAGGGACATGAACACTGAAGCTTTCTTT. It translates to CASGRDMNTEAFF. The rearrangement uses TRBV6-4 and TRBJ1-1; TRBD1 might be the D (6 bases). Germline V CDR1 and CDR2: MRHNA, SNTAGT. CDR3 length equals 13 residues. The ends were cut back, 8 bases at V and 0 bases at J, with 10 bases in the middle.

The V gene is TRBV12-3 or TRBV12-4, the J gene TRBJ2-5, with D unclear. The J call is in doubt because the DNA end fits TRBJ2-1 better. CDR3 length equals 13 residues. The CDR3 sequence is CASTTPSGNEQFF. For the CDR3, the DNA is TGTGCCAGCACGACCCCTTCTGGTAATGAGCAGTTCTTC.

The chain combines TRBV29-1 with TRBJ2-3; 10 nucleotides align to TRBD1. The length of the CDR3 is 15 residues. Germline lookup yields CDR1 SQVTM and CDR2 ANQGSEA. The V segment lost 7 bases and the J segment 1 base; nucleotides outside the gene matches: 8. The CDR3 DNA follows: TGCAGCGCCCGACAGGGGGCCATTCGCACAGATACGCAGTATTTT. Translating it yields CSARQGAIRTDTQYF.

The chain employs TRBV14 and TRBJ2-1, with 13 bases identical to TRBD2. The CDR3 covers 16 residues. V trimming: 4 bases; J trimming: 7 bases; junction bases outside the gene matches: 7. Germline assignment: CDR1 SGHDN and CDR2 FVKESK. This chain's CDR3 is CASSPRTSGGANEQFF. In DNA form, the CDR3 reads TGTGCCAGCAGCCCCAGAACTAGCGGGGGGGCAAATGAGCAGTTCTTC.

The chain uses TRBV2 and TRBJ2-2; 8 bases are shared with TRBD2. The V and J ends lost 7 bases and 6 bases, in that order; junction bases with no gene match: 10. The CDR3 has 15 amino acids. Germline CDR1 reads SNHLY; CDR2 reads FYNNEI. CDR3 in DNA: TGTGCCAGCACCCAAGGGACTAGTGTGTCCGGGGAGCTGTTTTTT. Protein sequence: CASTQGTSVSGELFF.